A single sample is the source of the 5 T cell receptor beta chains below, sequenced in a study of identical twins. One entry per CDR3 protein, called by TCRdb with MiXCR from the 5' RACE reads. The sample includes approximately 260,000 distinct CDR3 sequences, around 8% of them seen just once. These data were also filed under a second study, of yellow fever vaccine responses in identical twins.

Sequencing was carried out using CD8+ T cells sorted from blood. These TCRs come from a young woman in good health.

The chain is built from TRBV6-2 or TRBV6-3 and TRBJ2-6; D remains ambiguous. The germline V gene encodes CDR1 MNHEY and CDR2 SVGEGT. The CDR3 runs 15 residues. V shed 10 bases and J shed 4 bases, with 17 bases lying between them. As DNA, the CDR3 is TGTGCCACCCAAGCGTGGGGATCAGGGGCCAACGTCCTGACTTTC. Its protein is CATQAWGSGANVLTF.

This clonotype was recorded a few times. V is TRBV7-8 and J is TRBJ2-2; tentatively, D is TRBD1 or TRBD2 (5 bases each). This CDR3 comprises 17 residues. Germline values: CDR1 SGHVS, CDR2 FQNEAQ. Between the trimmed V and J ends, which lost 2 bases and 5 bases, there was a span of 18 bases. In DNA, the CDR3 is TGTGCCAGCAGCTTACCACCCCTAGGGTGGGGGACCGGGGAGCTGTTTTTT. Its translation: CASSLPPLGWGTGELFF.

At least ten counts were recorded for this clonotype. The chain combines TRBV27 with TRBJ1-1; unclear D gene. CDR1 MNHEY and CDR2 SMNVEV come from the germline V gene (reference sequence). The V end was cut by 2 bases, the J end by 0 bases, with 7 bases between. The CDR3 has 14 amino acids. The CDR3 bases are TGTGCCAGCAGTTTAGGCCGCGTGAACACTGAAGCTTTCTTT. Translation: CASSLGRVNTEAFF.

The rearrangement links TRBV10-3 to TRBJ2-7; TRBD2 matches at 8 bases. J lost 2 bases, V lost 3 bases, and 9 bases had no gene match. Germline V gene data show CDR1 as ENHRY and CDR2 as SYGVKD. CDR3 length equals 16 residues. Written as DNA, the CDR3 is TGTGCCATCAGTGAAAGCGGGAGAATTGGTCCCTACGAGCAGTACTTC. Protein sequence: CAISESGRIGPYEQYF.

This clonotype came up a few times. Germline and junction disagree at one end, which may indicate a read error. The chain couples TRBV6-5 to TRBJ2-1; D is undetermined. Germline CDR1 and CDR2: MNHEY and SVGAGI. The CDR3 is made up of 12 amino acids. CDR3 DNA: TGTGCCAGCAGTTACCTCACTCTTCAAGTTCACTTC. Its translation is CASSYLTLQVHF.